These T cell receptor beta chains were read from a single sample in a study of long-term antiretroviral therapy in people with HIV. Clones were sequenced by immunoSEQ multiplex PCR, and TCRdb holds only the in-frame ones, with some missing. The data hold tens of thousands of clones, with approximately 86% observed a single time. The sample was unsorted PBMCs, taken 1.3 years after starting antiretroviral therapy. The source of these receptors is a man aged 55 to 70 with HIV. Each CDR3 is given with its conserved first and last residue. Fields, in order: CDR3 protein, CDR3 DNA, J gene, clone size, D gene, V gene. A D gene is named only where the DNA matches it firmly. Some rows have no size entry. The others give once, few or many, or a class for an expanded clone.

CDR3aa: CASSLTLIGGSGANVLTF; CDR3nt: TGTGCCAGCAGCTTAACGTTAATTGGGGGATCTGGGGCCAACGTCCTGACTTTC; j_gene: TRBJ2-6; abundance: NA; d_gene: NA; v_gene: TRBV7-3
CDR3aa: CASTRQGAGETQYF; CDR3nt: TGTGCCAGCACTAGACAGGGGGCGGGAGAGACCCAGTACTTC; j_gene: TRBJ2-5; abundance: once; d_gene: TRBD1; v_gene: TRBV7-2
CDR3aa: CASSRGDEQFF; CDR3nt: TGTGCCAGCAGCAGGGGTGATGAGCAGTTCTTC; j_gene: TRBJ2-1; abundance: NA; d_gene: NA; v_gene: TRBV5-8
CDR3aa: CASSLMPGQGNEKLFF; CDR3nt: TGTGCCAGCAGTTTAATGCCGGGACAGGGTAATGAAAAACTGTTTTTT; j_gene: TRBJ1-4; abundance: NA; d_gene: TRBD1; v_gene: TRBV27
CDR3aa: CASTKVGGTDTQYF; CDR3nt: TGTGCCAGCACTAAGGTGGGGGGCACAGATACGCAGTATTTT; j_gene: TRBJ2-3; abundance: NA; d_gene: NA; v_gene: TRBV27
CDR3aa: CSVDLATVTDTQYF; CDR3nt: TGCAGCGTTGATCTTGCGACCGTCACAGATACGCAGTATTTT; j_gene: TRBJ2-3; abundance: NA; d_gene: NA; v_gene: TRBV29-1
CDR3aa: CASRPTGQVYEQYF; CDR3nt: TGTGCCAGCAGGCCTACGGGACAGGTCTACGAGCAGTACTTC; j_gene: TRBJ2-7; abundance: NA; d_gene: TRBD1; v_gene: TRBV27
CDR3aa: CSVERGRDRVSTGIYEQYF; CDR3nt: TGCAGCGTTGAAAGGGGCCGGGACAGGGTATCTACGGGGATCTACGAGCAGTACTTC; j_gene: TRBJ2-7; abundance: NA; d_gene: TRBD1; v_gene: TRBV29-1
CDR3aa: CASRAIGSNEQYF; CDR3nt: TGTGCCAGCAGGGCGATTGGGAGCAACGAGCAGTACTTC; j_gene: TRBJ2-7; abundance: once; d_gene: NA; v_gene: TRBV27
CDR3aa: CASSLLTGGELFF; CDR3nt: TGTGCCAGCAGCTTATTAACGGGCGGGGAGCTGTTTTTT; j_gene: TRBJ2-2; abundance: few; d_gene: NA; v_gene: TRBV11-1
CDR3aa: CASSPAGTSGGTDTQYF; CDR3nt: TGTGCCAGCTCACCCGCCGGGACTAGCGGGGGGACAGATACGCAGTATTTT; j_gene: TRBJ2-3; abundance: once; d_gene: TRBD2; v_gene: TRBV18
CDR3aa: CASSVAVAGSTDTQYF; CDR3nt: TGTGCCAGCAGCGTAGCGGTAGCGGGTTCCACAGATACGCAGTATTTT; j_gene: TRBJ2-3; abundance: NA; d_gene: TRBD2; v_gene: TRBV9
CDR3aa: CASTTRGGQSLLHF; CDR3nt: TGTGCCAGTACCACCCGAGGCGGCCAATCTCTCCTCCACTTT; j_gene: TRBJ1-6; abundance: few; d_gene: NA; v_gene: TRBV19
CDR3aa: CASRVRGTYGYTF; CDR3nt: TGTGCCAGCAGGGTACGGGGGACCTATGGCTACACCTTC; j_gene: TRBJ1-2; abundance: NA; d_gene: NA; v_gene: TRBV28
CDR3aa: CASSDRRYGYTF; CDR3nt: TGTGCCAGCAGTGATCGCCGGTATGGCTACACCTTC; j_gene: TRBJ1-2; abundance: NA; d_gene: NA; v_gene: TRBV6-1
CDR3aa: CASSIRERPRETQYF; CDR3nt: TGTGCCAGCAGCATCCGGGAGAGGCCCCGAGAGACCCAGTACTTC; j_gene: TRBJ2-5; abundance: once; d_gene: NA; v_gene: TRBV7-8
CDR3aa: CASSNVWSEQFF; CDR3nt: TGTGCCAGCAGTAACGTGTGGAGTGAGCAGTTCTTC; j_gene: TRBJ2-1; abundance: NA; d_gene: NA; v_gene: TRBV27
CDR3aa: CASSENSFNTGELFF; CDR3nt: TGTGCCAGCAGTGAGAACAGCTTCAACACCGGGGAGCTGTTTTTT; j_gene: TRBJ2-2; abundance: once; d_gene: NA; v_gene: TRBV2
CDR3aa: CASSPRTGRSTNIQYF; CDR3nt: TGCGCCAGCAGTCCCAGGACAGGGCGGTCTACAAACATTCAGTACTTC; j_gene: TRBJ2-4; abundance: NA; d_gene: TRBD1; v_gene: TRBV23-1
CDR3aa: CASSLEGQGSYNSPLHF; CDR3nt: TGCGCCAGCAGCTTGGAGGGACAAGGCTCCTATAATTCACCCCTCCACTTT; j_gene: TRBJ1-6; abundance: NA; d_gene: NA; v_gene: TRBV5-1
CDR3aa: CASSLGQGSEAFF; CDR3nt: TGTGCCAGCAGCTTGGGGCAGGGATCTGAAGCTTTCTTT; j_gene: TRBJ1-1; abundance: NA; d_gene: NA; v_gene: TRBV5-6
CDR3aa: CASSLRTGGTEAFF; CDR3nt: TGTGCCAGCAGCTTAAGGACAGGGGGCACTGAAGCTTTCTTT; j_gene: TRBJ1-1; abundance: NA; d_gene: TRBD1; v_gene: TRBV7-9
CDR3aa: CASSFSVGGSYEQYF; CDR3nt: TGTGCCAGCAGTTTTTCTGTGGGCGGTTCCTACGAGCAGTACTTC; j_gene: TRBJ2-7; abundance: NA; d_gene: NA; v_gene: TRBV27
CDR3aa: CASRSGTGGLIGTEAFF; CDR3nt: TGTGCCAGCAGGTCCGGGACAGGGGGCTTGATCGGGACTGAAGCTTTCTTT; j_gene: TRBJ1-1; abundance: NA; d_gene: TRBD1; v_gene: TRBV5-5
CDR3aa: CASSEAVPYYEQYF; CDR3nt: TGCGCCAGCAGCGAGGCAGTCCCGTACTACGAGCAGTACTTC; j_gene: TRBJ2-7; abundance: NA; d_gene: NA; v_gene: TRBV5-1
CDR3aa: CASSLSSGGGDIFFYEQYF; CDR3nt: TGTGCCAGCAGCTTAAGCTCCGGTGGTGGGGATATATTTTTCTACGAGCAGTACTTC; j_gene: TRBJ2-7; abundance: NA; d_gene: NA; v_gene: TRBV11-2
CDR3aa: CASRPAGQGNSPLHF; CDR3nt: TGTGCCAGCAGGCCAGCGGGACAAGGGAATTCACCCCTCCACTTT; j_gene: TRBJ1-6; abundance: NA; d_gene: NA; v_gene: TRBV7-9
CDR3aa: CASSPSVLDTQYF; CDR3nt: TGTGCCAGCAGCCCCTCCGTCCTCGATACGCAGTATTTT; j_gene: TRBJ2-3; abundance: NA; d_gene: NA; v_gene: TRBV4-2
CDR3aa: CASSRDSPNQPQHF; CDR3nt: TGTGCCAGCAGCCGGGACAGCCCTAATCAGCCCCAGCATTTT; j_gene: TRBJ1-5; abundance: NA; d_gene: TRBD1; v_gene: TRBV2
CDR3aa: CASSFPGGSSYNEQFF; CDR3nt: TGTGCCAGCAGCTTCCCGGGGGGAAGCTCCTACAATGAGCAGTTCTTC; j_gene: TRBJ2-1; abundance: few; d_gene: TRBD2; v_gene: TRBV7-3
CDR3aa: CASSLRQTNTGELFF; CDR3nt: TGTGCCAGCAGCTTAAGGCAAACGAACACCGGGGAGCTGTTTTTT; j_gene: TRBJ2-2; abundance: few; d_gene: NA; v_gene: TRBV7-3
CDR3aa: CASSQAGGAAKNIQYF; CDR3nt: TGTGCCAGCTCCCAGGCGGGGGGCGCGGCCAAAAACATTCAGTACTTC; j_gene: TRBJ2-4; abundance: NA; d_gene: TRBD2; v_gene: TRBV18
CDR3aa: CASSQLAGVGETQYF; CDR3nt: TGCGCCAGCAGCCAACTAGCGGGGGTCGGGGAGACCCAGTACTTC; j_gene: TRBJ2-5; abundance: NA; d_gene: TRBD2; v_gene: TRBV4-3
CDR3aa: CASKETWTGNNEQFF; CDR3nt: TGTGCTAGTAAAGAGACGTGGACAGGCAACAATGAGCAGTTCTTC; j_gene: TRBJ2-1; abundance: NA; d_gene: TRBD1; v_gene: TRBV12-5
CDR3aa: CASSGRSNTEAFF; CDR3nt: TGCGCCAGCAGCGGGCGGTCGAACACTGAAGCTTTCTTT; j_gene: TRBJ1-1; abundance: NA; d_gene: NA; v_gene: TRBV5-1
CDR3aa: CASSLTASGGVLYEQYF; CDR3nt: TGTGCCAGCAGTTTAACGGCTAGCGGGGGGGTGCTCTACGAGCAGTACTTC; j_gene: TRBJ2-7; abundance: NA; d_gene: TRBD2; v_gene: TRBV27
CDR3aa: CASSLGPVGSRQYF; CDR3nt: TGTGCCAGCAGCTTAGGGCCCGTTGGCTCCCGGCAGTATTTT; j_gene: TRBJ2-3; abundance: NA; d_gene: NA; v_gene: TRBV13
CDR3aa: CASSPSLPYNEQFF; CDR3nt: TGTGCCAGCAGCCCTTCCCTACCCTACAATGAGCAGTTCTTC; j_gene: TRBJ2-1; abundance: few; d_gene: NA; v_gene: TRBV9
CDR3aa: CASSEGPQGNQPQHF; CDR3nt: TGTGCCAGCAGTGAAGGACCACAGGGCAATCAGCCCCAGCATTTT; j_gene: TRBJ1-5; abundance: NA; d_gene: NA; v_gene: TRBV2
CDR3aa: CAISESQSSGAKNIQYF; CDR3nt: TGTGCCATCAGTGAGTCCCAGTCAAGCGGGGCCAAAAACATTCAGTACTTC; j_gene: TRBJ2-4; abundance: NA; d_gene: NA; v_gene: TRBV10-3
CDR3aa: CASSLVPAGGMAGGYNEQFF; CDR3nt: TGCGCCAGCAGCTTGGTCCCAGCGGGAGGGATGGCTGGAGGCTACAATGAGCAGTTCTTC; j_gene: TRBJ2-1; abundance: NA; d_gene: TRBD2; v_gene: TRBV5-1
CDR3aa: CASSLRGPIGGGALEQFF; CDR3nt: TGTGCCAGCAGCTTGCGGGGGCCGATTGGCGGGGGGGCTCTTGAGCAGTTCTTC; j_gene: TRBJ2-1; abundance: NA; d_gene: TRBD2; v_gene: TRBV27
CDR3aa: CASSLFGGSGRKGDTQYF; CDR3nt: TGTGCCAGCAGCTTATTTGGGGGGAGCGGGAGAAAGGGTGATACGCAGTATTTT; j_gene: TRBJ2-3; abundance: NA; d_gene: TRBD2; v_gene: TRBV7-3
CDR3aa: CASSYSPGAQEKLFF; CDR3nt: TGTGCCAGCAGTTACTCCCCGGGGGCACAGGAAAAACTGTTTTTT; j_gene: TRBJ1-4; abundance: NA; d_gene: NA; v_gene: TRBV6-5
CDR3aa: CASSDRGSPLHF; CDR3nt: TGCGCCAGCAGTGACAGGGGTTCACCCCTCCACTTT; j_gene: TRBJ1-6; abundance: NA; d_gene: NA; v_gene: TRBV10-2
CDR3aa: CSVVRLNTEAFF; CDR3nt: TGCAGCGTTGTCAGGTTGAACACTGAAGCTTTCTTT; j_gene: TRBJ1-1; abundance: once; d_gene: NA; v_gene: TRBV29-1
CDR3aa: CASSLSFMYEQYF; CDR3nt: TGTGCCAGCAGCTTGAGTTTTATGTACGAGCAGTACTTC; j_gene: TRBJ2-7; abundance: NA; d_gene: NA; v_gene: TRBV5-6
CDR3aa: CASSPGAEYYTQYF; CDR3nt: TGTGCCAGCAGCCCTGGAGCCGAATACTATACGCAGTATTTT; j_gene: TRBJ2-3; abundance: NA; d_gene: NA; v_gene: TRBV5-8
CDR3aa: CASSDSSSYEQYF; CDR3nt: TGTGCCAGCAGTGACTCCTCATCTTACGAGCAGTACTTC; j_gene: TRBJ2-7; abundance: NA; d_gene: NA; v_gene: TRBV25-1
CDR3aa: CASSPGLGPAGELFF; CDR3nt: TGTGCCAGCAGCCCCGGACTAGGTCCCGCCGGGGAGCTGTTTTTT; j_gene: TRBJ2-2; abundance: NA; d_gene: TRBD2; v_gene: TRBV7-2
CDR3aa: CASSLGPGQYEQYF; CDR3nt: TGTGCCAGCAGCTTGGGCCCGGGACAATACGAGCAGTACTTC; j_gene: TRBJ2-7; abundance: NA; d_gene: NA; v_gene: TRBV5-6
CDR3aa: CASSSIGPSTDTQYF; CDR3nt: TGTGCCAGCAGCTCGATAGGACCTAGCACAGATACGCAGTATTTT; j_gene: TRBJ2-3; abundance: NA; d_gene: NA; v_gene: TRBV13
CDR3aa: CASSELRTSGRGNEQFF; CDR3nt: TGTGCCAGCAGTGAACTACGGACTAGCGGGAGAGGCAATGAGCAGTTCTTC; j_gene: TRBJ2-1; abundance: NA; d_gene: TRBD2; v_gene: TRBV6-1
CDR3aa: CASSNPNRGPDEQYF; CDR3nt: TGTGCCAGTAGTAACCCCAACAGGGGGCCGGACGAGCAGTACTTC; j_gene: TRBJ2-7; abundance: NA; d_gene: TRBD1; v_gene: TRBV19
CDR3aa: CASSPPGTEHSGNTIYF; CDR3nt: TGTGCCAGCTCACCACCGGGGACAGAACACTCTGGAAACACCATATATTTT; j_gene: TRBJ1-3; abundance: NA; d_gene: TRBD1; v_gene: TRBV18